The 18 T cell receptor beta chains below come from one sample, sequenced in a study of siplizumab effects on memory and regulatory T cells. Repertoires were generated with immunoSEQ multiplex PCR, while TCRdb's copy carries only in-frame clones and drops some. Of about 72,000 clones in the sample, about 90% were seen once. The sample consisted of CD8+ T cells sorted from blood. Receptors were obtained from a human donor in good health.

The chain combines TRBV6-1 with TRBJ1-5, with a weak D call TRBD1 (5 bases). Per germline, CDR1 MNHNS and CDR2 SASEGT. The CDR3 sequence is 13 residues long. Trimming left V 10 bases short and J 3 bases short, with 13 bases between. CDR3: CAILIGDNQPQHF. The CDR3 DNA reads as TGTGCCATATTGATAGGGGACAATCAGCCCCAGCATTTT.

This chain uses TRBV2 with TRBJ1-1, with 9 positions matching TRBD1. The V segment lost 8 bases and the J segment 3 bases; nucleotides outside the gene matches: 4. The CDR3 has 13 amino acids. The V gene's germline CDR1 is SNHLY and CDR2 FYNNEI. This CDR3 reads CASDRGGDTEAFF. CDR3 DNA sequence: TGTGCCAGCGACAGGGGGGGGGACACTGAAGCTTTCTTT.

The rearrangement joins TRBV4-1 to TRBJ2-7; D is unclear. This CDR3 contains 16 residues. V lost 0 bases to trimming and J lost 3 bases, with 15 bases between them. Germline V gene sequence: CDR1 MGHRA, CDR2 YSYEKL. CDR3 loop: CASSQDSTIINYEQYF. CDR3 nucleotides: TGCGCCAGCAGCCAAGATAGCACTATCATAAACTACGAGCAGTACTTC.

The chain recombines TRBV21-1 with TRBJ1-1; no DNA check was done on the table's D call, TRBD1. TRBV21-1 is labeled a pseudogene. CDR3 length equals 11 residues. The CDR3 DNA follows: TGTGCCAGCAGCACACCAGGGTTGGCTTTCTTT. It yields the protein CASSTPGLAFF.

The CDR3 region is CASSLEVVVDTEAFF. DNA of the CDR3: TGTGCCAGCAGCTTGGAAGTGGTCGTGGACACTGAAGCTTTCTTT. The chain links TRBV5-4 to TRBJ1-1; no definite D call. The CDR3 loop spans 15 amino acids. Per the germline V gene, CDR1 is SGHNT and CDR2 is YYREEE (reference sequence). V lost 0 bases and J lost 3, with 12 bases in between.

This clone was counted a single time. CDR3 nucleotide sequence: TGTGCCAGCAGTTCTGCTACCCGCACAGATACGCAGTATTTT. Translation gives CASSSATRTDTQYF. V is TRBV6-5 and J is TRBJ2-3, with D uncertain. Trimming cost V 4 bases and J 1 base, with 9 bases left between them. The CDR3 is 14 residues long. Germline values: CDR1 MNHEY, CDR2 SVGAGI.

The chain recombines TRBV6-5 with TRBJ1-2; D not certain. The CDR3 runs 15 residues. Trimming took off 7 bases at V and 3 bases at J, with 18 bases between the two ends. The germline V gene has CDR1 MNHEY and CDR2 SVGAGI. CDR3 loop: CASTSGITVYYGYTF. The CDR3 nucleotides are TGTGCCAGCACATCGGGGATAACAGTTTACTATGGCTACACCTTC.

The chain employs TRBV19 and TRBJ2-7, with a possible D match to TRBD2 (6 bases). CDR1 LNHDA and CDR2 SQIVND come from the germline V gene (reference sequence). The length of the CDR3 is 16 residues. V was clipped by 5 bases and J by 3 bases, with 20 bases between them. CDR3 residues: CASSLGERARDYEQYF. In DNA, the CDR3 is TGTGCCAGTAGTCTCGGCGAGAGGGCGCGGGACTACGAGCAGTACTTC.

This clone has a single count. V gene TRBV7-2 combines with J gene TRBJ1-1; D is unresolved. Germline loops: CDR1 SGHTA, CDR2 FQGNSA. Trimming cost V 6 bases and J 4 bases, with 9 bases left between them. The CDR3 is 12 residues long. CDR3 DNA sequence: TGTGCCAGCAGTCCGACCGGCACTGAAGCTTTCTTT. It translates to CASSPTGTEAFF.

The chain uses TRBV4-1 and TRBJ2-1; 8 bases fit TRBD2. There are 18 residues in the CDR3. Germline CDR1 reads MGHRA; CDR2 reads YSYEKL. Trimming took 0 bases from V and 0 from J; bases not matched to a gene: 7. CDR3 sequence: CASSQETLSGGSYNEQFF. DNA for the CDR3: TGCGCCAGCAGCCAAGAGACTTTAAGCGGGGGCTCCTACAATGAGCAGTTCTTC.

The rearrangement uses TRBV19 and TRBJ1-1; 8 bases map to TRBD1. Germline V lookup: CDR1 LNHDA, CDR2 SQIVND (reference sequence). This CDR3 is 14 amino acids long. V shed 5 bases and J 1 base; nucleotides not matched to a gene: 3. The CDR3 protein is CASSLGTGNTEAFF. CDR3 in DNA: TGTGCCAGTAGTCTTGGGACAGGGAACACTGAAGCTTTCTTT.

V and J are TRBV7-9 and TRBJ1-5; D not resolved. Germline V gives CDR1 SEHNR, CDR2 FQNEAQ (reference sequence). Deletions cut 1 base from V and 2 bases from J, with 9 bases between. CDR3 length equals 15 residues. The CDR3 DNA sequence: TGTGCCAGCAGCTTAGGGAGGGATGGCAATCAGCCCCAGCATTTT. Translation: CASSLGRDGNQPQHF.

With regard to this clone: The identical CDR3 is also encoded by other nucleotide sequences in the sample. This rearrangement joins TRBV27 to TRBJ2-1; the match to TRBD2 covers 8 bases. V lost 2 bases to trimming and J lost 0 bases; unmatched junction nucleotides: 0. The CDR3 extends over 15 amino acids. Germline values: CDR1 MNHEY, CDR2 SMNVEV (reference sequence). The CDR3 protein is CASSLSGSSYNEQFF. The CDR3, as DNA: TGTGCCAGCAGTTTAAGCGGGAGCTCCTACAATGAGCAGTTCTTC.

This chain links TRBV7-9 with TRBJ1-1; the match to TRBD1 covers 7 bases. The CDR3 sequence is 14 residues long. Germline V CDR1 and CDR2: SEHNR, FQNEAQ (reference sequence). J was trimmed by 8 bases and V by 1 base; bases with no gene match: 7. CDR3 in DNA: TGTGCCAGCAGCTTAGTAGGGGGCGCAGGGGAAGCTTTCTTT. It codes for CASSLVGGAGEAFF.

The chain is built from TRBV5-5 and TRBJ1-1; maybe TRBD1 (6 bases). The V gene lost 3 bases and the J gene lost 3 bases, with 15 bases spanning the gap. Germline V gives CDR1 SGHKS, CDR2 YYEKEE (reference sequence). The CDR3 is made up of 15 amino acids. CDR3: CASSWDRDIDTEAFF. The DNA of the CDR3 is TGTGCCAGCAGCTGGGACCGGGACATTGACACTGAAGCTTTCTTT.

The genes are TRBV2 and TRBJ2-3; no definite D call. Germline CDR1 and CDR2: SNHLY and FYNNEI. V lost 2 bases and J lost 2, with 5 bases in between. CDR3 size: 13 residues. CDR3 amino acids: CASSERTTDTQYF. The CDR3 bases are TGTGCCAGCAGTGAACGCACCACAGATACGCAGTATTTT. The variable domain in full, completed from reference TRBV2 and TRBJ2-3, reads EPEVTQTPSHQVTQMGQEVILRCVPISNHLYFYWYRQILGQKVEFLVSFYNNEISEKSEIFDDQFSVERPDGSNFTLKIRSTKLEDSAMYFCASSERTTDTQYFGPGTRLTVL.

V usage is TRBV11-2 and J usage is TRBJ2-3; possible D gene TRBD2, 6 bases. CDR1 SGHAT and CDR2 FQNNGV come from the germline V gene. V was trimmed by 3 bases and J by 5 bases, leaving 15 bases between them. This CDR3 spans 15 amino acids. CDR3 in DNA: TGTGCCAGCAGCTTCTGGAGGGAAGGGCAAGATACGCAGTATTTT. It yields the protein CASSFWREGQDTQYF.

The chain carries TRBV29-1 and TRBJ1-2, with a weak D call TRBD1 (6 bases). The CDR3 contains 13 residues. V dropped 6 bases and J dropped 3 bases, with 14 bases sitting between them. Germline CDR1 reads SQVTM; CDR2 reads ANQGSEA. The CDR3 bases are TGCAGCGTGCCGGACAGAGAATACTATGGCTACACCTTC. This encodes CSVPDREYYGYTF.